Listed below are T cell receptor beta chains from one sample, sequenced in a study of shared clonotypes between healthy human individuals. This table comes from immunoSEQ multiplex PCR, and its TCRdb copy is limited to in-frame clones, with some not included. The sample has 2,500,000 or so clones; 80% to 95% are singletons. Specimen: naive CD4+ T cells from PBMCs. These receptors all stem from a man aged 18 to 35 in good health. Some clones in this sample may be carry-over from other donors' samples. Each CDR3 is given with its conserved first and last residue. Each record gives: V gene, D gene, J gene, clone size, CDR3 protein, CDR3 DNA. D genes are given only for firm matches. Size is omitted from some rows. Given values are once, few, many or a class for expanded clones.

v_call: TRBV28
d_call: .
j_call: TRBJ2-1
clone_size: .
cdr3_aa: CASSLGSGSSYNEQFF
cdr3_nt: TGTGCCAGCAGCCTTGGGTCGGGTTCCTCCTACAATGAGCAGTTCTTC

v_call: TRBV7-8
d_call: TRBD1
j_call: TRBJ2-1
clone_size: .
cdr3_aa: CASSYTKPGQGKGNEQFF
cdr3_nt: TGTGCCAGCAGCTACACCAAACCGGGACAGGGCAAAGGGAATGAGCAGTTCTTC

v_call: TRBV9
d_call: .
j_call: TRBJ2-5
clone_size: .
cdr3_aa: CASSVQGTNQETQYF
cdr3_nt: TGTGCCAGCAGCGTTCAAGGCACCAACCAAGAGACCCAGTACTTC

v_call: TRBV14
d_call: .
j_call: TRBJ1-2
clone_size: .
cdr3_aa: CASSQVPGGNYGYTF
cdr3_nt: TGTGCCAGCAGCCAAGTGCCGGGGGGAAACTATGGCTACACCTTC

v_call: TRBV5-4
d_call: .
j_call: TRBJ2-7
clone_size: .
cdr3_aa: CASSFFGLGASYEQYF
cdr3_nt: TGTGCCAGCAGCTTTTTCGGTCTAGGTGCTTCCTACGAGCAGTACTTC

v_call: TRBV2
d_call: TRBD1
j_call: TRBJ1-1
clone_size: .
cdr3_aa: CASSKRRGTGGVGTEAFF
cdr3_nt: TGTGCCAGCAGTAAAAGGAGGGGGACAGGGGGCGTGGGCACTGAAGCTTTCTTT

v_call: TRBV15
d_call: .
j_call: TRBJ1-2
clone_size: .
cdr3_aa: CATSRDWALGGYGYTF
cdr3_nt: TGTGCCACCAGCAGAGATTGGGCCCTCGGAGGCTATGGCTACACCTTC

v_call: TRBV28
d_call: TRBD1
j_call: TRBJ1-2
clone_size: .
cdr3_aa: CASRDTGEANYGYTF
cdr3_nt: TGTGCCAGCAGGGATACAGGGGAAGCTAACTATGGCTACACCTTC

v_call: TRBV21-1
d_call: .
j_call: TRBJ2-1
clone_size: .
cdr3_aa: CASSKASQGEDNEQFF
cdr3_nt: TGTGCCAGCAGCAAAGCGAGTCAGGGAGAAGACAATGAGCAGTTCTTC

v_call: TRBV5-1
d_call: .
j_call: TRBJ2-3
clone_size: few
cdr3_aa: CASSLAGQGGDTQYF
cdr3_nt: TGCGCCAGCAGCTTGGCGGGACAAGGGGGGGATACGCAGTATTTT

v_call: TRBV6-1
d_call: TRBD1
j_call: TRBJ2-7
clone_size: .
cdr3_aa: CASTQPGTVGDEQYF
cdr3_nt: TGTGCCAGCACTCAACCCGGGACAGTGGGGGACGAGCAGTACTTC

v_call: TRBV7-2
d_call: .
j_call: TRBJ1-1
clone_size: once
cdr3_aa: CASSLAVGAANTEAFF
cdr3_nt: TGTGCCAGCAGCTTAGCGGTTGGGGCAGCTAACACTGAAGCTTTCTTT

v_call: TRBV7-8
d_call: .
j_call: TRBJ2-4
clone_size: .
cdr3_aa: CASSPMGGIRAKNIQYF
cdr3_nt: TGTGCCAGCAGCCCAATGGGCGGGATAAGAGCCAAAAACATTCAGTACTTC

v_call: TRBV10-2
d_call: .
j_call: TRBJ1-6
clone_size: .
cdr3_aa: CASSGTWDTRRSPLHF
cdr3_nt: TGCGCCAGCAGTGGGACTTGGGACACCCGTCGATCCCCCCTCCACTTT

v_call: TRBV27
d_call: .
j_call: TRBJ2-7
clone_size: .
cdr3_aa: CASSQNYYEQYF
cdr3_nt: TGTGCCAGCAGCCAAAATTACTACGAGCAGTACTTC

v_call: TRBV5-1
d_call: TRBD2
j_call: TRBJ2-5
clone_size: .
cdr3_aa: CASSARLAEETQYF
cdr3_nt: TGCGCCAGCAGCGCGCGACTAGCGGAAGAGACCCAGTACTTC

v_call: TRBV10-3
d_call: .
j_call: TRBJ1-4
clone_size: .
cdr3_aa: CAISESHTTNEKLFF
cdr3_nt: TGTGCCATCAGTGAGTCGCACACAACTAATGAAAAACTGTTTTTT

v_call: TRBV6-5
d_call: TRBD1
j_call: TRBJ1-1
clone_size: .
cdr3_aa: CASSYSGDRGPEAFF
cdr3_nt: TGTGCCAGCAGTTACTCGGGGGACAGGGGCCCTGAAGCTTTCTTT

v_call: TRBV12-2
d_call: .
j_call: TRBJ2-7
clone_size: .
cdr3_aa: CASRPTYYEQYF
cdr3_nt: TGTGCAAGTCGACCGACTTACTACGAGCAGTACTTC

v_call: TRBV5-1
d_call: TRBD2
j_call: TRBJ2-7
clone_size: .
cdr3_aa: CASSLFYWEGEQYF
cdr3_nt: TGCGCCAGCAGCCTTTTCTATTGGGAGGGAGAGCAGTACTTC

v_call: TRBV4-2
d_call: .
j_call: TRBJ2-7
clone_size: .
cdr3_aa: CASSSTRGYEQYF
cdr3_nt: TGTGCCAGCAGCTCGACACGGGGCTACGAGCAGTACTTC

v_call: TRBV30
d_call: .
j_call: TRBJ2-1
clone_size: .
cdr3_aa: CAWSVPGSPYNEQFF
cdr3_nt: TGTGCCTGGAGTGTACCAGGGTCCCCCTACAATGAGCAGTTCTTC

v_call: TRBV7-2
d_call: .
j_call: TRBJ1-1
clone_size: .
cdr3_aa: CASSPRNSGETEAFF
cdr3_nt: TGTGCCAGCAGCCCTCGAAACAGCGGAGAGACTGAAGCTTTCTTT

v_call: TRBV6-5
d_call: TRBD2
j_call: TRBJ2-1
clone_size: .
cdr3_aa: CASSYALAGGGLEQFF
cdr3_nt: TGTGCCAGCAGTTACGCCCTAGCGGGAGGAGGGCTTGAGCAGTTCTTC

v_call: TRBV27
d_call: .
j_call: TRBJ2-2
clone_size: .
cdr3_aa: CASSLLLDGANTGELFF
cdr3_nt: TGTGCCAGCAGTTTGCTGCTAGACGGGGCGAACACCGGGGAGCTGTTTTTT

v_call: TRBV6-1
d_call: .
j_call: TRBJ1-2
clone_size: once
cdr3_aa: CASSPRGSVNYGYTF
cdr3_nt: TGTGCCAGCAGTCCCCGAGGATCGGTGAACTATGGCTACACCTTC

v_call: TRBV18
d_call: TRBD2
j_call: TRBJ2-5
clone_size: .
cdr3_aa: CASSPRLAGGLETQYF
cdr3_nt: TGTGCCAGCTCACCTAGACTAGCGGGAGGCCTAGAGACCCAGTACTTC

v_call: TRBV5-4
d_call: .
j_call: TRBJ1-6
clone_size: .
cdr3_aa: CASMLGAGSPLHF
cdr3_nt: TGTGCCAGCATGTTGGGGGCGGGATCACCCCTCCACTTT

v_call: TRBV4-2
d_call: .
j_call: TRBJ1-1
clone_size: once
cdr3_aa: CASSQAIYRGMNTEAFF
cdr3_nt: TGTGCCAGCAGCCAAGCTATATATCGAGGGATGAACACTGAAGCTTTCTTT

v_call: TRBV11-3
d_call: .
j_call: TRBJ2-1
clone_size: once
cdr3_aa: CASSPTGTPNEQFF
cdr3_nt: TGTGCCAGCAGCCCAACCGGGACCCCCAATGAGCAGTTCTTC

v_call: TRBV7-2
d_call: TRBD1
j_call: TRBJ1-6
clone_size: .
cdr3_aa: CASSSPTGNPRSPLHF
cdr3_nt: TGTGCCAGCAGCAGCCCGACAGGGAATCCCCGTTCACCCCTCCACTTT